Listed below are T cell receptor beta chains from one sample, sequenced in a study of blood T cell repertoires in COVID-19. Measured with immunoSEQ multiplex PCR; TCRdb has only the in-frame clones, and not every one. The data contain about 42,000 clones, around four fifths of them seen just once; the ten biggest clones take up under 6%. Source material: peripheral blood. Every receptor here comes from a man aged 50-59 years with active COVID-19. CDR3s include the opening cysteine and the closing phenylalanine or tryptophan. The D gene is left open where the match is weak. Only some rows state a clone size, as once, few, many or a class for expanded clones.

TRBD2,TRBJ2-1,TRBV5-1,.,TGCGCCAGCAGCTTGCCATCCCAGCGGGATTACAATGAGCAGTTCTTC,CASSLPSQRDYNEQFF
.,TRBJ1-1,TRBV9,.,TGTGCCAGCAGCGTAGATAGGAACACTGAAGCTTTCTTT,CASSVDRNTEAFF
TRBD1,TRBJ1-1,TRBV7-9,.,TGTGCCAGCAGCGCTGTGACAGGGGTCACAGCTTTCTTT,CASSAVTGVTAFF
TRBD1,TRBJ2-2,TRBV19,.,TGTGCCAGTAGGACACAGGGGGACACCGGGGAGCTGTTTTTT,CASRTQGDTGELFF
.,TRBJ2-7,TRBV27,once,TGTGCCAGCAGAGCCCGGTCGAGTTCCTACGAGCAGTACTTC,CASRARSSSYEQYF
.,TRBJ1-3,TRBV28,few,TGTGCCAGCAGTCAAACGTACCTAATAGGAAACACCATATATTTT,CASSQTYLIGNTIYF
TRBD1,TRBJ1-4,TRBV7-3,.,TGTGCCAGCAGCCAAACAGGGGGTGTTAATGAAAAACTGTTTTTT,CASSQTGGVNEKLFF
.,TRBJ1-4,TRBV5-1,.,TGCGCCAGCAGCTTTGAACGGAATGAAAAACTGTTTTTT,CASSFERNEKLFF
.,TRBJ2-1,TRBV5-1,.,TGCGCCAGCAGGGTGAGGGATGAGCAGTTCTTC,CASRVRDEQFF
TRBD1,TRBJ1-4,TRBV5-1,.,TGCGCCAGCAGCTCTACGGGGACAGCTTATAATGAAAAACTGTTTTTT,CASSSTGTAYNEKLFF
.,TRBJ1-2,TRBV6-5,.,TGTGCCAGCAGTTACGGGGGGACGGATGGCTACACCTTC,CASSYGGTDGYTF
TRBD1,TRBJ1-1,TRBV5-1,.,TGCGCCAGCAGCCGAGGGATCCAGGGGGCAGGGACTGAAGCTTTCTTT,CASSRGIQGAGTEAFF
TRBD1,TRBJ1-6,TRBV15,.,TGTGCCACCAGCAAGGGAACTTCAGGGGGCACTCACCTCTATAATTCACCCCTCCACTTT,CATSKGTSGGTHLYNSPLHF
.,TRBJ2-3,TRBV5-5,few,TGTGCCAGCAGCTTTGGGCGGGCGTCAGATACGCAGTATTTT,CASSFGRASDTQYF
.,TRBJ2-3,TRBV5-5,.,TGTGCCAGCAGCTCGGGAGTAGACACGCAGTATTTT,CASSSGVDTQYF
.,TRBJ2-2,TRBV7-2,.,TGTGCCAGCAGCTTAGCTCGCAGGGGCGGTCTCACCGGGGAGCTGTTTTTT,CASSLARRGGLTGELFF
TRBD1,TRBJ2-1,TRBV6-6,.,TGTGCCAGCAGTCCCCGACAGGGTGGGCAGAACAATGAGCAGTTCTTC,CASSPRQGGQNNEQFF
TRBD1,TRBJ2-5,TRBV5-6,.,TGTGCCAGCAAGACAGGGTCTCAAGAGACCCAGTACTTC,CASKTGSQETQYF
TRBD1,TRBJ2-1,TRBV2,.,TGTGCCAGCAGGGGGACAGGGGACTACAATGAGCAGTTCTTC,CASRGTGDYNEQFF
.,TRBJ1-5,TRBV7-2,.,TGTGCCAGCAGCCTCCTAGGAAGGCCCCAGCATTTT,CASSLLGRPQHF
TRBD2,TRBJ2-3,TRBV5-1,.,TGCGCCAGCAGCTCGGGACTAGCCACAGATACGCAGTATTTT,CASSSGLATDTQYF
TRBD1,TRBJ2-1,TRBV27,.,TGTGCCAGCATCGGACAGGGGCGGACGGATGAGCAGTTCTTC,CASIGQGRTDEQFF
.,TRBJ1-1,TRBV18,few,TGTGCCAGCTCACGCGACAGAAACACTGAAGCTTTCTTT,CASSRDRNTEAFF
.,TRBJ2-5,TRBV24-1,.,TGTGCCACCAGAGACTCCCAGGGCGACCAAGAGACCCAGTACTTC,CATRDSQGDQETQYF
.,TRBJ1-4,TRBV5-1,.,TGCGCCAGCAGCATGACATACTCTAATGAAAAACTGTTTTTT,CASSMTYSNEKLFF
TRBD2,TRBJ2-5,TRBV10-3,.,TGTGCCATCAGTGGCCGAACGACTAGCGGGAAGGTAGAGACCCAGTACTTC,CAISGRTTSGKVETQYF
TRBD1,TRBJ2-6,TRBV5-1,.,TGCGCCAGCAGCTTCTCCCCAGGGACAGCCGGGGCCAACGTCCTGACTTTC,CASSFSPGTAGANVLTF
.,TRBJ2-5,TRBV21-1,.,TGTGCCAGCAGCAAAGTAGGGGTAAGGGAGACCCAGTACTTC,CASSKVGVRETQYF
.,TRBJ1-6,TRBV27,.,TGTGCCAGCAGTACCCTCGAAACATCCTATAATTCACCCCTCCACTTT,CASSTLETSYNSPLHF
TRBD2,TRBJ2-7,TRBV6-2/TRBV6-3,.,TGTGCCAGCAGTTATCGGGAGGGGGTGGCCTACGAGCAGTACTTC,CASSYREGVAYEQYF
.,TRBJ2-3,TRBV5-1,.,TGCGCCAGCAGCCCAGTCGGGCGGGGGCGCACAGATACGCAGTATTTT,CASSPVGRGRTDTQYF
.,TRBJ2-3,TRBV7-2,.,TGTGCCAGCAGCTTAGCAGGGGTCACAGATACGCAGTATTTT,CASSLAGVTDTQYF
TRBD1,TRBJ1-1,TRBV5-1,once,TGCGCCAGCAGCTTGGCAATAGGGACAGGGGGGGTTGCTTTCTTT,CASSLAIGTGGVAFF
.,TRBJ1-2,TRBV5-4,.,TGTGCCAGCAGCCAAGACTCCCACTATGGCTACACCTTC,CASSQDSHYGYTF
TRBD1,TRBJ1-1,TRBV16,.,TGTGCCAGCAGCCAATCAAGCCAGGGGGACACTGAAGCTTTCTTT,CASSQSSQGDTEAFF
.,TRBJ1-5,TRBV15,few,TGTGCCACCAGCAGAGGTGCGGTTCGACAGCCCCAGCATTTT,CATSRGAVRQPQHF
TRBD1,TRBJ1-2,TRBV6-4,.,TGTGCCAGCAGTGTCATGGGACAGGGAGACTACACCTTC,CASSVMGQGDYTF
.,TRBJ2-7,TRBV4-3,once,TGCGCCAGCAGCCAAACCACCACCCCTACCTACGAGCAGTACTTC,CASSQTTTPTYEQYF
TRBD2,TRBJ2-1,TRBV6-2/TRBV6-3,.,TGTGCCAGCAGTTCTGGACTAGCGGGAGATAATGAGCAGTTCTTC,CASSSGLAGDNEQFF
.,TRBJ1-5,TRBV24-1,.,TGTGCCACCAGTGGAGGCCCTAGCAATCAGCCCCAGCATTTT,CATSGGPSNQPQHF
.,TRBJ1-1,TRBV7-2,.,TGTGCCAGCAGCCACAGGGCCACTGAAGCTTTCTTT,CASSHRATEAFF
TRBD2,TRBJ2-7,TRBV6-5,.,TGTGCCAGCAGCCCCGGGACTACCAATCGGCAGTACTTC,CASSPGTTNRQYF
.,TRBJ2-7,TRBV4-1,.,TGCGCCAGCAGCCCCGCCCCTGGAGCGGGCGGCGAGCAGTACTTC,CASSPAPGAGGEQYF
.,TRBJ1-1,TRBV3-1/TRBV3-2,.,TGTGCCAGCAGCCCGAGCCGGACTTTGAACACTGAAGCTTTCTTT,CASSPSRTLNTEAFF
TRBD1,TRBJ2-7,TRBV6-6,.,TGTGCCAGCAGTCCCCGACAGGGGGGGGCCTACGAGCAGTACTTC,CASSPRQGGAYEQYF
.,TRBJ1-1,TRBV29-1,.,TGCAGCGTTGTCTTAGTCACGGGGAACACTGAAGCTTTCTTT,CSVVLVTGNTEAFF
.,TRBJ2-6,TRBV18,.,TGTGCCAGCTCCCTACCTGGACAGATTAGCTCTGGGGCCAACGTCCTGACTTTC,CASSLPGQISSGANVLTF
.,TRBJ2-7,TRBV7-3,.,TGTGCCAGCAGCCCCGGGACACCTCTGGGAGAGCAGTACTTC,CASSPGTPLGEQYF
.,TRBJ1-4,TRBV4-3,.,TGCGCCAGCAGCCCCGACCTTACGGGTGAAAAACTGTTTTTT,CASSPDLTGEKLFF
.,TRBJ1-5,TRBV7-8,.,TGTGCCAGCAGCTTAGCTGGGCAGGGCCGGGGCAATCAGCCCCAGCATTTT,CASSLAGQGRGNQPQHF